This TCR beta chain appears in the sequencing data of a study of blood T cell repertoires in COVID-19. Across the study: Some COVID-19 samples were acute and others convalescent; all came from the United States, Italy and Spain. T cells, B-cell-depleted T cells, or PBMCs provided the cDNA or gDNA that served as material.

The CDR3 runs to 18 residues. CDR1 and CDR2 from the germline V gene are SGHNT and YENEEA. With V trimmed by 2 bases and J by 2 bases, 8 bases remained unmatched. How the authors handled the data: Estimates of nucleated cell counts were drawn from the amplification of reference gene primers. Produced via immunoSEQ multiplex PCR; TCRdb's table is partial and in-frame only. That table gives V, J and clone size, and the DNA gave D and trimming. This repertoire shows 40,000 to 45,000 clones, roughly 70% found once; its top ten account for around 5.9%. The clonotype was recovered from a man at least 80 years old with acute or convalescent COVID-19. The rearrangement joins TRBV11-3 to TRBJ2-3, with TRBD2 matching 12 bases. Material for sequencing was peripheral blood. CDR3 DNA: TGTGCCAGCAGCTTATCCCGTGGACTAGCGGGGAACACAGATACGCAGTATTTT. It specifies CASSLSRGLAGNTDTQYF.